The next 6 T cell receptor beta chains were all read from a single sample in a study of T cell responses to AZD1222 COVID-19 vaccine. Assay: immunoSEQ multiplex PCR; the TCRdb copy retains only in-frame clones and omits some. This sample yields 150,000 to 190,000 clones, of which 90% are seen a single time; approximately 1.6% belongs to the top ten. Sequences were derived from peripheral blood, sampled 28 days after the second AZD1222 dose. The source is an adult who received the AZD1222 COVID-19 vaccine.

This clone was detected once. The chain employs TRBV19 and TRBJ1-3, with TRBD1 as a possible D gene (6 bases). The V end lost 9 bases, the J end lost 0 bases, and 27 bases lay between the germline ends. The CDR3 loop spans 19 amino acids. Germline CDR1 reads LNHDA; CDR2 reads SQIVND (reference sequence). This CDR3 is CASWSILDRTRNSGNTIYF. In nucleotides, the CDR3 is TGTGCCAGCTGGTCCATACTAGACAGGACTCGCAACTCTGGAAACACCATATATTTT.

The gene calls are TRBV4-1 and TRBJ2-7; 7 bases are shared with TRBD1. The V segment lost 0 bases and the J segment 7 bases; nucleotides outside the gene matches: 9. Germline lookup yields CDR1 MGHRA and CDR2 YSYEKL. The CDR3 sequence is 15 residues long. The CDR3 DNA sequence: TGCGCCAGCAGCCAAGAAACAGGGGATCTGCGGGAGCAGTACTTC. Encoded protein: CASSQETGDLREQYF.

This chain joins TRBV7-9 and TRBJ1-4, with unresolved D. This CDR3 is 18 amino acids long. The germline gives CDR1 SEHNR, CDR2 FQNEAQ (reference sequence). The ends were cut back, 2 bases at V and 2 bases at J, with 18 bases in the middle. The CDR3 nucleotides read TGTGCCAGCAGCTTATCCTCCGGCCGGGGATCTACTAATGAAAAACTGTTTTTT. Translation gives CASSLSSGRGSTNEKLFF. Supplemented by reference TRBV7-9 and TRBJ1-4, the full variable domain reads DTGVSQNPRHKITKRGQNVTFRCDPISEHNRLYWYRQTLGQGPEFLTYFQNEAQLEKSRLLSDRFSAERPKGSFSTLEIQRTEQGDSAMYLCASSLSSGRGSTNEKLFFGSGTQLSVL.

This rearrangement joins TRBV19 to TRBJ2-1; TRBD2 agrees at 9 bases. V shed 10 bases and J 7 bases; nucleotides not matched to a gene: 17. Germline V lookup: CDR1 LNHDA, CDR2 SQIVND (reference sequence). CDR3 length: 16 residues. In DNA, the CDR3 is TGTGCCACCCAAAGGATAGCGGCGGGAGGGGGAAATGAGCAGTTCTTC. It is translated as CATQRIAAGGGNEQFF.

The V and J genes are TRBV5-1 and TRBJ1-1, with D possibly TRBD1 on 6 matching bases. Germline V gives CDR1 SGHRS, CDR2 YFSETQ. This CDR3 is 12 amino acids long. V was trimmed by 0 bases and J by 10 bases, leaving 10 bases between them. CDR3 bases: TGCGCCAGCAGCTTGGCAGGGGTAGGAGCTTTCTTT. This translates into CASSLAGVGAFF.

This chain links TRBV13 with TRBJ1-4, with TRBD1 matching over 8 bases. V lost 3 bases, J lost 5 bases, and 8 bases stayed unmatched. The CDR3 is 16 amino acids. Germline-derived CDR1 and CDR2 are PRHDT and FYEKMQ (reference sequence). In DNA, the CDR3 is TGTGCCAGCAGCTTGTGGACAGGGAAAAAAAATGAAAAACTGTTTTTT. Amino acids: CASSLWTGKKNEKLFF.